This entry is about one T cell receptor beta chain. Its target is unknown. The source of the sample is a study of T cell responses to AZD1222 COVID-19 vaccine. Study-level results: Spike-specific TCR breadth and depth grew following two AZD1222 doses. Nearly half of unique spike-specific TCRs reportedly avoided B.1.351 and B.1.1.7 mutated regions.

The table came from immunoSEQ multiplex PCR; TCRdb's copy has only in-frame clones and leaves some out. This sample has 200,000 or so clones, with approximately 94% found just once. The CDR3 has 14 residues. Per germline, CDR1 SGHDT and CDR2 YYEEEE. V lost 8 bases to trimming and J lost 0 bases, with 12 bases between them. The specimen was peripheral blood, collected on day 0 of AZD1222 vaccination. This TCR came from an adult in good health. This rearrangement joins TRBV5-6 to TRBJ1-5, with a tentative D call TRBD1 (5 bases). The CDR3 DNA follows: TGTGCCAGTGCTTCAAGGGGTAGCAATCAGCCCCAGCATTTT. It specifies CASASRGSNQPQHF.